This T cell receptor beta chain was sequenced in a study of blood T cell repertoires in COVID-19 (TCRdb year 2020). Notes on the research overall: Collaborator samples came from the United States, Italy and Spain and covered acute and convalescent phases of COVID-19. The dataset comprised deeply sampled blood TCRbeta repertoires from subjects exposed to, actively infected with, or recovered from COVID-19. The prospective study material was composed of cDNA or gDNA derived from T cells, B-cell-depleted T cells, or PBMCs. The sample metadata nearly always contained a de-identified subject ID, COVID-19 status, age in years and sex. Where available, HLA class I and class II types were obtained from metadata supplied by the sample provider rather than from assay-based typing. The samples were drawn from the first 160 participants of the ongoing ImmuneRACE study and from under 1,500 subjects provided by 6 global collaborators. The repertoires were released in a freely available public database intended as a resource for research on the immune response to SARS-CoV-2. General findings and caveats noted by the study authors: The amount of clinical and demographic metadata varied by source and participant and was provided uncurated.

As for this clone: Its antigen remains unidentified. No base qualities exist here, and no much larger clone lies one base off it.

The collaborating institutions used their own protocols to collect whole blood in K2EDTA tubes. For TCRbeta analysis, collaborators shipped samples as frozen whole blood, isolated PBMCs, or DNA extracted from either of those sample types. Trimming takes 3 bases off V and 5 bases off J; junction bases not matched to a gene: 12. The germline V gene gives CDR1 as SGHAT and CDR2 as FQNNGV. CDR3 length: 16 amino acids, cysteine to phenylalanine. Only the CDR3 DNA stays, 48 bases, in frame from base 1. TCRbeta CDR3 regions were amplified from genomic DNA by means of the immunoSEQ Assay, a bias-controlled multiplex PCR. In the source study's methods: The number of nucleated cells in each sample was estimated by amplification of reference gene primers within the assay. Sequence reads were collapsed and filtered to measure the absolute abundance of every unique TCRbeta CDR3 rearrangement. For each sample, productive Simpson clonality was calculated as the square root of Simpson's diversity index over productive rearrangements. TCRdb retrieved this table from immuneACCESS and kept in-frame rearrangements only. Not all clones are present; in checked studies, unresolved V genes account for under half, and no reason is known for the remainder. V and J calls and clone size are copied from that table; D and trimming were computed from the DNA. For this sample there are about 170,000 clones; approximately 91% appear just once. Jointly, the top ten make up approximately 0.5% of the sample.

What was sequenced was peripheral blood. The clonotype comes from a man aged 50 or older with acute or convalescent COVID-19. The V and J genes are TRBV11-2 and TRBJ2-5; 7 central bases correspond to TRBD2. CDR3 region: CASSFGAGPPIETQYF. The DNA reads TGTGCCAGCAGCTTCGGAGCGGGGCCCCCGATCGAGACCCAGTACTTC.